This passage covers 13 T cell receptor beta chains from one sample sequenced in a study of blood T cells in healthy people across ages (dated by TCRdb to between 2015 and 2017). The library relied on 5' RACE. The reads were generated on an Illumina HiSeq 2500. The second PCR ran for about 7 to 11 cycles and used a J-beta primer mix along with a sample-barcoded 5' primer. TCRdb reprocessing: public reads trimmed at Q25 with fastp, clones called with MiXCR, in-frame beta chains kept. Every CDR3 protein is listed once, alongside the most common genes and DNA of its rows. The sample data list some 670,000 distinct CDR3 sequences, and about 50% of these were observed just once. The top ten clonotypes cover roughly 13% of the sample. Sequencing used blood. These TCRs come from a woman older than 75 in good health.

The chain employs TRBV4-2 and TRBJ2-4; D gene unclear. The ends were cut back, 3 bases at V and 6 bases at J, with 9 bases in the middle. Germline lookup yields CDR1 LGHNA and CDR2 YNFKEQ. This CDR3 region has 13 residues. The CDR3 nucleotides read TGTGCCAGCAGCCAGGCCAGATTAAACATTCAGTACTTC. Protein: CASSQARLNIQYF.

The rearrangement links TRBV20-1 to TRBJ1-2; 7 nucleotides agree with TRBD1. CDR1 is DFQATT, CDR2 SNEGSKA, per germline (reference sequence). CDR3 length equals 14 residues. V lost 6 bases, J lost 8 bases, and 15 bases stayed unmatched. The DNA for the CDR3 is TGCAGTGCCCAGGGGGGGAACTCCTTTGGCGGCTACACCTTC. It is translated as CSAQGGNSFGGYTF.

This clonotype appeared many times. The rearrangement joins TRBV27 to TRBJ2-5, with 7 positions matching TRBD2. CDR3 length equals 15 residues. V was clipped by 3 bases and J by 11 bases; unmatched bases: 15. Germline CDR1 MNHEY, CDR2 SMNVEV (reference sequence). In DNA, the CDR3 is TGTGCCAGCAGTTTGGTAGGACTAGTTGCCCTTGAGCAGTACTTC. It encodes CASSLVGLVALEQYF.

CDR3 region: CSVACFSYNEQFF. The CDR3 DNA is TGCAGCGTTGCCTGTTTCTCCTACAATGAGCAGTTCTTC. The gene calls are TRBV29-1 and TRBJ2-1; D is unresolved. V lost 4 bases to trimming and J lost 0 bases, with 7 bases between them. This CDR3 region has 13 residues. Germline lookup yields CDR1 SQVTM and CDR2 ANQGSEA.

This clonotype was seen only a few times. A read error may explain this, as a much larger clone is one base away. The chain is built from TRBV24-1 and TRBJ2-1; D is uncertain. This CDR3 is 11 amino acids long. V lost 5 bases and J 13 bases, leaving 11 bases between the germline ends. The germline V gene has CDR1 KGHDR and CDR2 SFDVKD. The CDR3: CATSVGETQFF. CDR3 nucleotides: TGTGCCACCAGTGTCGGTGAGACCCAGTTCTTC.

This clonotype was observed at least ten times. At one boundary the junction diverges from the germline segment, which might be a read error. The chain uses TRBV6-5 and TRBJ1-5; no clear D gene. Germline CDR1 is MNHEY and CDR2 is SVGAGI. The CDR3 loop spans 13 amino acids. The CDR3 bases are TGTGCCAGCAGTGACTCTAGGAATCAGCCCCAGCATTTT. As protein: CASSDSRNQPQHF.

Concerning this clonotype: It may be a read error: a sequence one base away is much more abundant. This chain connects TRBV27 to TRBJ1-2; possibly TRBD1 for D (6 bases). The CDR3 covers 13 residues. The V end lost 5 bases, the J end lost 10 bases, and 17 bases lay between the germline ends. From germline, CDR1 is MNHEY and CDR2 SMNVEV (reference sequence). CDR3 loop: CASSAGARYNYTF. DNA for the CDR3: TGTGCCAGCAGTGCAGGGGCAAGATATAACTACACCTTC.

The V and J genes are TRBV25-1 and TRBJ2-1, with D tentatively TRBD2 (6 bases). CDR3 length: 15 residues. CDR1 MGHDK and CDR2 SYGVNS come from the germline V gene. Trimming pared 4 bases from V and 3 bases from J, leaving 13 bases between. The CDR3 loop is CASSGGAGNYNEQFF. The CDR3 DNA sequence: TGTGCCAGCAGTGGCGGTGCGGGAAACTACAATGAGCAGTTCTTC.

This clonotype was counted only a few times. The V and J genes are TRBV24-1 and TRBJ2-1; 11 bases align to TRBD2. From germline, CDR1 is KGHDR and CDR2 SFDVKD. The CDR3 spans 17 residues. V trimming: 5 bases; J trimming: 3 bases; junction bases outside the gene matches: 8. The CDR3 bases are TGTGCCACCAGTGCTCCCTTAGCGGGGGGGAGCTACAATGAGCAGTTCTTC. Its translation: CATSAPLAGGSYNEQFF.

This clonotype was observed a few times. J is TRBJ2-7 and V is TRBV4-3; TRBD1 matches at 8 bases. Losses at the gene ends were 1 base for V and 5 bases for J; bases not matched to a gene: 7. The CDR3 has 15 residues. Germline-derived CDR1 and CDR2 are LGHNA and YSLEER. The CDR3 DNA follows: TGCGCCAGCAGCCAAGTCGGCAGGGGGCTCAACGAGCAGTACTTC. Its protein product is CASSQVGRGLNEQYF.

Comments on this clonotype: A much larger clone is a single base away; this may be a read error. The chain is built from TRBV12-3 or TRBV12-4 and TRBJ2-7; possible D gene TRBD1, 6 bases. This CDR3 comprises 13 residues. CDR3 sequence: CVSRPTGRNEQYF. Written as DNA, the CDR3 is TGTGTCAGCAGGCCGACAGGACGGAACGAGCAGTACTTC.

On this clonotype itself: The junction differs from germline at one of its ends, possibly a read error. The chain is built from TRBV7-2 and TRBJ2-5; D gene uncertain. Looked up from germline, CDR1 is SGHTA and CDR2 is FQGNSA. The CDR3 consists of 15 residues. The CDR3 protein is CASGLDGSLGETQYF. The CDR3 region has the DNA TGTGCCAGCGGCTTAGATGGATCCTTGGGGGAGACCCAGTACTTC.

The genes are TRBV30 and TRBJ2-7, with D perhaps given as TRBD1 or TRBD2 (5 bases each). Germline V gene data show CDR1 as GTSNPN and CDR2 as SVGIG (reference sequence). This CDR3 contains 13 residues. The V gene lost 2 bases and the J gene lost 7 bases, with 15 bases spanning the gap. CDR3 nucleotides: TGTGCCTGGAGTCCCCGTAGGGACCAGGAGCAGTACTTC. This sequence encodes CAWSPRRDQEQYF.